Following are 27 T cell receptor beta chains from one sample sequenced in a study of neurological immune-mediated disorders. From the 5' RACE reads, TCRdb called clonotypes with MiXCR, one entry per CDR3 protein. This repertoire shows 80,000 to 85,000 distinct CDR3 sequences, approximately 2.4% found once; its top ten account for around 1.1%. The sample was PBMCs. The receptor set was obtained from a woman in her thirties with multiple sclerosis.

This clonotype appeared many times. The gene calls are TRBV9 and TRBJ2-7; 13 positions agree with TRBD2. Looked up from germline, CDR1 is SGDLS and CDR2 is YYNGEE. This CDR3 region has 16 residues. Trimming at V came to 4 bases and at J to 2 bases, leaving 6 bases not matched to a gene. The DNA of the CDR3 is TGTGCCAGCAGCCCCGAAGGACTAGCGGGAGCCTACGAGCAGTACTTC. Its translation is CASSPEGLAGAYEQYF.

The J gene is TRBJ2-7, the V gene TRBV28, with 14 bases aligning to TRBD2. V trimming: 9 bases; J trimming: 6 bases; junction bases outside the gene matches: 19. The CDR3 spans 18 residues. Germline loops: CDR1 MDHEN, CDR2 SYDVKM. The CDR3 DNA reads TGTGCCAGTAGTCCCAGGACTAGCGGGAGGCCCGACCTTAGCGAGCAGTACTTC. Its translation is CASSPRTSGRPDLSEQYF.

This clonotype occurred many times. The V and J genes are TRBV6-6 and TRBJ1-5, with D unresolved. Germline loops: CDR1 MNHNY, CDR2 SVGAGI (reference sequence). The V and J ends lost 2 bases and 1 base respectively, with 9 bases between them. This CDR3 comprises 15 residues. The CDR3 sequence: CASSYGGESNQPQHF. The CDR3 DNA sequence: TGTGCCAGCAGTTACGGAGGAGAGAGCAATCAGCCCCAGCATTTT.

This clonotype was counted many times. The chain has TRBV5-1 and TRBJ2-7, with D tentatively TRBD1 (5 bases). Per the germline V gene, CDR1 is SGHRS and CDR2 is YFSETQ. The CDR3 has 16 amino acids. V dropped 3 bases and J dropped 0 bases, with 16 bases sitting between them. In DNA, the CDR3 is TGCGCCAGCAGCTCCGGGCCAGGGCTTACCTCCTACGAGCAGTACTTC. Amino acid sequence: CASSSGPGLTSYEQYF.

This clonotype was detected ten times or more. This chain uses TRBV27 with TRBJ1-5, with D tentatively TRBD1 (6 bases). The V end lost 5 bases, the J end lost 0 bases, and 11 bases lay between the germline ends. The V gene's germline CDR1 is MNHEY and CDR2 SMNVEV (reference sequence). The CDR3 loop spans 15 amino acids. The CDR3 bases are TGTGCCAGCAGTCCAACAGGGCGTAGCAATCAGCCCCAGCATTTT. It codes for CASSPTGRSNQPQHF.

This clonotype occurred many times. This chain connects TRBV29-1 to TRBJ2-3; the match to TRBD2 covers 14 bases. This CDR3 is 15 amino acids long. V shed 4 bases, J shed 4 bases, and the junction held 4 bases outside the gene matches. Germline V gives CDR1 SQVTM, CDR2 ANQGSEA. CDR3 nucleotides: TGCAGCGTTGGTGGGACTAGCGGGAGTGCAGATACGCAGTATTTT. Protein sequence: CSVGGTSGSADTQYF.

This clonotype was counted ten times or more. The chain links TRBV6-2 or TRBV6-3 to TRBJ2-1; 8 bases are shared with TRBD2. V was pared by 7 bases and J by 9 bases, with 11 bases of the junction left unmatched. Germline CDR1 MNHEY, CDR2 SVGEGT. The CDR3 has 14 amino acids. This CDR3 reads CASKSGRSQGEQFF. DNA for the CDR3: TGTGCCAGCAAGAGCGGGAGAAGTCAGGGTGAGCAGTTCTTC.

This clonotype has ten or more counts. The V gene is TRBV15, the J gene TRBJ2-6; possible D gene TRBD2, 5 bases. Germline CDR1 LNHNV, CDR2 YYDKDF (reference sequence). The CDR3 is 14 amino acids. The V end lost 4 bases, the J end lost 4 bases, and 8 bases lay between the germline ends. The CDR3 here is CATSTIAGANVLTF. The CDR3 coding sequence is TGTGCCACCAGCACAATAGCGGGGGCCAACGTCCTGACTTTC.

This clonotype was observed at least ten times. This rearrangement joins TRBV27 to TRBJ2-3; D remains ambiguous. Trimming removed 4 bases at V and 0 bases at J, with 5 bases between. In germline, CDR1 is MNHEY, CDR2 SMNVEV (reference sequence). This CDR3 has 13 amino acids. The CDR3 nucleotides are TGTGCCAGCAGTTACACTAGCACAGATACGCAGTATTTT. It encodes CASSYTSTDTQYF.

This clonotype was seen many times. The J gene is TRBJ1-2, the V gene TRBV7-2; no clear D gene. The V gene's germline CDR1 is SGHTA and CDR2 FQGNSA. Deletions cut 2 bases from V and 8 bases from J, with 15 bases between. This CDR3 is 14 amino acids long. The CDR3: CASSLLGSIEGYTF. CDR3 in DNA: TGTGCCAGCAGCTTACTGGGGAGTATAGAGGGCTACACCTTC. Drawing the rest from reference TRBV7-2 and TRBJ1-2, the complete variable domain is GAGVSQSPSNKVTEKGKDVELRCDPISGHTALYWYRQSLGQGLEFLIYFQGNSAPDKSGLPSDRFSAERTGGSVSTLTIQRTQQEDSAVYLCASSLLGSIEGYTFGSGTRLTVV.

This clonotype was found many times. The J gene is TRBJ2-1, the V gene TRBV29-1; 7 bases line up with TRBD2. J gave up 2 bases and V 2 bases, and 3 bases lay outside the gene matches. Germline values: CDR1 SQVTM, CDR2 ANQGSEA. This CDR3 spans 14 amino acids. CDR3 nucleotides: TGCAGCGTTGAAAAAGCGGGAACCTACAATGAGCAGTTCTTC. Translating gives CSVEKAGTYNEQFF.

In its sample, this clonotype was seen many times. The CDR3 DNA sequence: TGTGCCAGCCGATTCCGGCCTGGGGGCGAAGAGACCCAGTACTTC. This codes for CASRFRPGGEETQYF. The gene calls are TRBV6-1 and TRBJ2-5; possible D gene TRBD1, 6 bases. Germline V gene lookup returns CDR1 MNHNS and CDR2 SASEGT. The germline V and J ends were trimmed by 8 bases and 3 bases, with 19 bases remaining between them. This CDR3 region has 15 residues.

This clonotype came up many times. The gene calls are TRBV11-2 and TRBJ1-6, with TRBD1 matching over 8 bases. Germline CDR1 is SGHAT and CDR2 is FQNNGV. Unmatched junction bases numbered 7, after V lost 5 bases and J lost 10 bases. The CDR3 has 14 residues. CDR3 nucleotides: TGTGCCAGCAGCCCAGGGGGCCGGGGATCACCCCTCCACTTT. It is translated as CASSPGGRGSPLHF.

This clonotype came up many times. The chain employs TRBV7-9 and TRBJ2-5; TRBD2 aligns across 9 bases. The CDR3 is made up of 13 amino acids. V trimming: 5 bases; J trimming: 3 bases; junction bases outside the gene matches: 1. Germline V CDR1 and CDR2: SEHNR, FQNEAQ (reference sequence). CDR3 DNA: TGTGCCAGCAGCCGACTAGCGGAAGAGACCCAGTACTTC. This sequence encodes CASSRLAEETQYF.

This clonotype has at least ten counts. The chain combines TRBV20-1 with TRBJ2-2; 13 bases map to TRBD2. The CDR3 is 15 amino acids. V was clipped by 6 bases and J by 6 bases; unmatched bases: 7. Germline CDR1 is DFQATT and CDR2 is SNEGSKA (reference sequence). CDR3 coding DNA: TGCAGTGCGAGGACTAGCGGGAGCGTGGCCGGGGAGCTGTTTTTT. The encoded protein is CSARTSGSVAGELFF.

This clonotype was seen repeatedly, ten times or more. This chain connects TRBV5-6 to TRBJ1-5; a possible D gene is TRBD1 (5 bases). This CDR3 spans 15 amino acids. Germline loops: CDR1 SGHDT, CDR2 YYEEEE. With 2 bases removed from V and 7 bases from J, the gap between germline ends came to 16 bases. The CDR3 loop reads CASSFAGALGQPQHF. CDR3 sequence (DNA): TGTGCCAGCAGCTTTGCCGGGGCCCTCGGGCAGCCCCAGCATTTT.

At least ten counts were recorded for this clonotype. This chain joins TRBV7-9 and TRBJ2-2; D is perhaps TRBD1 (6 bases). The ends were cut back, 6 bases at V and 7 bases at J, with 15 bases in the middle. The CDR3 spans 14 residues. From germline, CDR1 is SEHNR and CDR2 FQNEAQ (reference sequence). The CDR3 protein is CASRPPGANGELFF. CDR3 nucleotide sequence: TGTGCCAGCAGGCCCCCAGGGGCTAACGGGGAGCTGTTTTTT.

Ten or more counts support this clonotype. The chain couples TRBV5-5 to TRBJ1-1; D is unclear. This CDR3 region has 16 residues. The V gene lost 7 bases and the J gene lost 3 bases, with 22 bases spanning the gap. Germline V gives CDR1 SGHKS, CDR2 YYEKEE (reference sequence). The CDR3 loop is CASRPFSTSDHTEAFF. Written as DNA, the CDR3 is TGTGCCAGCCGACCTTTCAGCACCTCGGACCACACTGAAGCTTTCTTT.

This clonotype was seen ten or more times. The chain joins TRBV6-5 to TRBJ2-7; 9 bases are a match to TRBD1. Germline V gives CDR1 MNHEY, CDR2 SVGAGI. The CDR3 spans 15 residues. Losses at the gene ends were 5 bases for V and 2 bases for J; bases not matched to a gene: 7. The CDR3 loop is CASSTPQGAPYEQYF. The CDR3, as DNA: TGTGCCAGCAGTACCCCACAGGGGGCTCCCTACGAGCAGTACTTC.

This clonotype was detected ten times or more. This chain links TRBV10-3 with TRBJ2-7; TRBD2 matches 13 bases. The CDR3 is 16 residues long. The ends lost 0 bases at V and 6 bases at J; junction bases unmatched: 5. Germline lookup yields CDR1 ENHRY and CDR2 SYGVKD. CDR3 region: CAISESGTSGKTEQYF. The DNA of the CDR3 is TGTGCCATCAGTGAGTCCGGGACTAGCGGGAAAACCGAGCAGTACTTC.

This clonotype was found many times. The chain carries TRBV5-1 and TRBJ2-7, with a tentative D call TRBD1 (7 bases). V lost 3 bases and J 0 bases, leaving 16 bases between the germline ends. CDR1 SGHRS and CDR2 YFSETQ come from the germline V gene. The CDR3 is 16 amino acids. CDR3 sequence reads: CASSYGRGRSSYEQYF. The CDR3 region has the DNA TGCGCCAGCAGCTACGGCAGGGGGAGGAGCTCCTACGAGCAGTACTTC.

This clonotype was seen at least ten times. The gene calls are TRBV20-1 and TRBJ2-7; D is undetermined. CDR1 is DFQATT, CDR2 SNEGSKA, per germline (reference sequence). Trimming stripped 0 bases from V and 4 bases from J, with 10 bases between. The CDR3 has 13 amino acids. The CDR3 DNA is TGCAGTGCTAGAGATAGGTCACTATACGAGCAGTACTTC. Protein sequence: CSARDRSLYEQYF.

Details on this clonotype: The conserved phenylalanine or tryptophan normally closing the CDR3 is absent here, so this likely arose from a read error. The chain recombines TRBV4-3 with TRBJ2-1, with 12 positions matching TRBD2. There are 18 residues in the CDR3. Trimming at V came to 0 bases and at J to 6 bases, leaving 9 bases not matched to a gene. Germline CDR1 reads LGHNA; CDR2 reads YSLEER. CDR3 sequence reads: CASSQDLPSGRAANEQFN. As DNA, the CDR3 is TGCGCCAGCAGCCAAGATCTCCCTAGCGGGAGGGCCGCCAATGAGCAGTTCAAC.

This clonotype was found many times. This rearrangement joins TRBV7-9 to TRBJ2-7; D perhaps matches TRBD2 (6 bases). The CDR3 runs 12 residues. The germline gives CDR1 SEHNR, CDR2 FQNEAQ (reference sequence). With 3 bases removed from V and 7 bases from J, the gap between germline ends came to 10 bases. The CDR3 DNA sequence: TGTGCCAGCAGCTTCGGGAGTGGTGAGCAGTACTTC. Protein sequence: CASSFGSGEQYF. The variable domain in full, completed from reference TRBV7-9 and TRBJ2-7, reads DTGVSQNPRHKITKRGQNVTFRCDPISEHNRLYWYRQTLGQGPEFLTYFQNEAQLEKSRLLSDRFSAERPKGSFSTLEIQRTEQGDSAMYLCASSFGSGEQYFGPGTRLTVT.

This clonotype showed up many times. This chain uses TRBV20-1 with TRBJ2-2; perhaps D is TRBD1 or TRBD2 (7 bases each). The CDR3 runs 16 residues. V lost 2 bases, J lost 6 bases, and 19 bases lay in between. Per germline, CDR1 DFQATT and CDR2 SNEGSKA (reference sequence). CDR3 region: CSARPTGIGGAGELFF. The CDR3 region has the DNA TGCAGTGCTAGACCGACAGGGATAGGGGGGGCCGGGGAGCTGTTTTTT.

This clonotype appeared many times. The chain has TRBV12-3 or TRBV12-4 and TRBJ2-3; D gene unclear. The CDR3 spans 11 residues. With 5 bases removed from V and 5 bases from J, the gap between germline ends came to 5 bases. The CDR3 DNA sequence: TGTGCCAGCAGTATATTAGATACGCAGTATTTT. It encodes CASSILDTQYF.

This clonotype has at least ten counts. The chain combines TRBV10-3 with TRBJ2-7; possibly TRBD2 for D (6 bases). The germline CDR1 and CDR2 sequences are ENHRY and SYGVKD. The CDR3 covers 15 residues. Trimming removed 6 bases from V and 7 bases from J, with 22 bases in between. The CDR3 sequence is CAIREGSRPAREQYF. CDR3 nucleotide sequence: TGTGCCATCAGGGAGGGGTCTAGACCTGCTAGGGAGCAGTACTTC.